Listed below are T cell receptor beta chains from one sample, sequenced in a study of T-cell memory formation after mild COVID-19. TCRdb used MiXCR to reprocess the 5' RACE reads, holding one entry per CDR3 protein. The sample comprises hundreds of thousands of distinct CDR3 sequences, about 22% of which are singletons, and over 10% rests with the top ten. Material for sequencing was PBMCs or a T cell subset sorted from them (not recorded which). These receptors were obtained from an adult woman who had mild COVID-19 (a few samples of this study predate the infection). Cell type and time point are not known. Each CDR3 is given without its conserved first and last residue.

J gene	V gene	CDR3 protein
TRBJ2-5	TRBV5-6	ASSPSRPQETQY
TRBJ2-1	TRBV12-3/TRBV12-4	ATLPVYSFNEQF
TRBJ2-3	TRBV24-1	ATQAGGYTDTQY
TRBJ1-2	TRBV27	ASSLTGYHGYT
TRBJ2-7	TRBV7-8	ASSLSTGGIYEQY
TRBJ2-1	TRBV24-1	ATRGGSSYNEQF
TRBJ2-7	TRBV2	ASSETQGYEQY
TRBJ2-3	TRBV6-5	ASSPLGGQPDTQY
TRBJ2-7	TRBV12-3/TRBV12-4	ASSLEGGGYEQY
TRBJ1-4	TRBV7-8	ASSFRDSTNEKLF
TRBJ2-3	TRBV10-3	AISGGTTDTQY
TRBJ2-4	TRBV6-2/TRBV6-3	ASRSGGNIQY
TRBJ2-2	TRBV4-3	ASSDQPGLAGFSDTGELF
TRBJ2-3	TRBV7-2	ASSLKPGQGFSSTDTQY
TRBJ1-1	TRBV7-2	ASSLDNRAEAF
TRBJ1-1	TRBV7-8	ASSLASRGTEAF
TRBJ2-3	TRBV5-1	ASSTRDTRTDTQY
TRBJ1-6	TRBV12-3/TRBV12-4	ASRATPDRANSPLH
TRBJ1-2	TRBV6-4	ASSDGGQDYGYT
TRBJ2-7	TRBV7-6	ASSAGESYEQY
TRBJ2-3	TRBV5-1	ASSLYTSRTDTQY
TRBJ2-5	TRBV6-1	ASSEVTGRREETQY
TRBJ1-1	TRBV2	ASRGDRGGTEAF
TRBJ2-7	TRBV12-3/TRBV12-4	ASSYQGAQY
TRBJ1-5	TRBV14	ASREKNQPQH
TRBJ2-1	TRBV27	ASSFRGNLELAGESSYNEQF
TRBJ2-3	TRBV2	ASRARLAGVVDTQY
TRBJ2-3	TRBV18	ASSPRDGSTDTQY
TRBJ2-7	TRBV4-2	ASSQDETPSYEQY
TRBJ2-3	TRBV21-1	ASSKHYCTQY
TRBJ2-7	TRBV5-1	ASSHGTGPSSYEQY
TRBJ2-1	TRBV9	ASSVDENEQF
TRBJ2-7	TRBV20-1	SAGPSAGQGLVEEYEQY
TRBJ2-3	TRBV5-5	ASSSLGMSTDTQY
TRBJ2-7	TRBV29-1	SVEGWGSSYEQY
TRBJ2-1	TRBV24-1	ATSDFSGRSGEQF